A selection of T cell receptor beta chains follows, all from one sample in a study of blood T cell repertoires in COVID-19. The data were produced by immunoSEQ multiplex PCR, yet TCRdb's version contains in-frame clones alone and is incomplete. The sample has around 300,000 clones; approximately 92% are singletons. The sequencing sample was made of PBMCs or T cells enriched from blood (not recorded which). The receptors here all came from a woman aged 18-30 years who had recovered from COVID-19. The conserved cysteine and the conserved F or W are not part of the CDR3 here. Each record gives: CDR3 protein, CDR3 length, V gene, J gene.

CDR3aa: ASGFVGVEQY
len: 10
v_gene: TRBV12-5
j_gene: TRBJ2-7

CDR3aa: ASSMTGEVRGYT
len: 12
v_gene: TRBV19
j_gene: TRBJ1-2

CDR3aa: ASSYGGLTEAF
len: 11
v_gene: TRBV6-6
j_gene: TRBJ1-1

CDR3aa: ASGLETQY
len: 8
v_gene: TRBV12-5
j_gene: TRBJ2-5

CDR3aa: ASRWRTGTNEKLF
len: 13
v_gene: TRBV14
j_gene: TRBJ1-4

CDR3aa: ASGGEMNTEAF
len: 11
v_gene: TRBV2
j_gene: TRBJ1-1

CDR3aa: ASTLITHRDPLEAF
len: 14
v_gene: TRBV7-2
j_gene: TRBJ1-1

CDR3aa: ASSGTVNTAGYT
len: 12
v_gene: TRBV25-1
j_gene: TRBJ1-2

CDR3aa: ATSDRTGDGYT
len: 11
v_gene: TRBV24-1
j_gene: TRBJ1-2

CDR3aa: ASRGDSSYNEQF
len: 12
v_gene: TRBV13
j_gene: TRBJ2-1

CDR3aa: ASRIAGGPEQY
len: 11
v_gene: TRBV11-2
j_gene: TRBJ2-7

CDR3aa: ASSHSGVISATNEKLF
len: 16
v_gene: TRBV5-6
j_gene: TRBJ1-4

CDR3aa: ASSQPGVGQF
len: 10
v_gene: TRBV12-3/TRBV12-4
j_gene: TRBJ2-1

CDR3aa: ASSQDSQVLSSLH
len: 13
v_gene: TRBV3-1/TRBV3-2
j_gene: TRBJ1-6

CDR3aa: ASSSRNGYNEQF
len: 12
v_gene: TRBV5-4
j_gene: TRBJ2-1

CDR3aa: ASRPTSGGSYEQY
len: 13
v_gene: TRBV28
j_gene: TRBJ2-7

CDR3aa: ATRGSGRLTNEKLF
len: 14
v_gene: TRBV19
j_gene: TRBJ1-4

CDR3aa: ASRDPLGGDSYEQY
len: 14
v_gene: TRBV28
j_gene: TRBJ2-7

CDR3aa: ASRQGWGSPLH
len: 11
v_gene: TRBV11-1
j_gene: TRBJ1-6

CDR3aa: ASSLRTGTNEKLF
len: 13
v_gene: TRBV19
j_gene: TRBJ1-4

CDR3aa: ASSLGQYYEQY
len: 11
v_gene: TRBV5-8
j_gene: TRBJ2-7

CDR3aa: ASSPRSTLDYGYT
len: 13
v_gene: TRBV5-4
j_gene: TRBJ1-2

CDR3aa: ASSLTPGTGGHGYT
len: 14
v_gene: TRBV5-5
j_gene: TRBJ1-2

CDR3aa: ASSHSLAGGTQY
len: 12
v_gene: TRBV3-1/TRBV3-2
j_gene: TRBJ2-5

CDR3aa: AWSQGWGTEAF
len: 11
v_gene: TRBV30
j_gene: TRBJ1-1

CDR3aa: ASSLTRDSLYGYT
len: 13
v_gene: TRBV7-8
j_gene: TRBJ1-2

CDR3aa: ASSQGQGTARAEKLF
len: 15
v_gene: TRBV18
j_gene: TRBJ1-4

CDR3aa: SVEVSGGIGELF
len: 12
v_gene: TRBV29-1
j_gene: TRBJ2-2

CDR3aa: ASSAPGLAEGNEQF
len: 14
v_gene: TRBV6-1
j_gene: TRBJ2-1

CDR3aa: ASRLTGGSETQY
len: 12
v_gene: TRBV6-6
j_gene: TRBJ2-5

CDR3aa: ASSSGLAGGTETQY
len: 14
v_gene: TRBV5-1
j_gene: TRBJ2-5

CDR3aa: ASSPGQNNSPLH
len: 12
v_gene: TRBV25-1
j_gene: TRBJ1-6

CDR3aa: ASRGQGGTYEQY
len: 12
v_gene: TRBV6-5
j_gene: TRBJ2-7

CDR3aa: ASSGTDNSPLH
len: 11
v_gene: TRBV2
j_gene: TRBJ1-6

CDR3aa: ASSAFREEGNLEQY
len: 14
v_gene: TRBV7-9
j_gene: TRBJ2-7

CDR3aa: ASSLELAGASSYNEQF
len: 16
v_gene: TRBV7-2
j_gene: TRBJ2-1

CDR3aa: ASSLGLPPTYEQY
len: 13
v_gene: TRBV11-2
j_gene: TRBJ2-7

CDR3aa: ATDGGYGYT
len: 9
v_gene: TRBV28
j_gene: TRBJ1-2

CDR3aa: AISDPSGLAGGLEQY
len: 15
v_gene: TRBV10-3
j_gene: TRBJ2-7

CDR3aa: AISEPGEGAF
len: 10
v_gene: TRBV10-3
j_gene: TRBJ1-1

CDR3aa: ASSESTSGGSYEQY
len: 14
v_gene: TRBV10-1
j_gene: TRBJ2-7

CDR3aa: ASSSGQQTSEAF
len: 12
v_gene: TRBV5-4
j_gene: TRBJ1-1

CDR3aa: ASSDLGLAGGSNTGELF
len: 17
v_gene: TRBV10-1
j_gene: TRBJ2-2

CDR3aa: ASSVGIERNTEAF
len: 13
v_gene: TRBV9
j_gene: TRBJ1-1

CDR3aa: ASSHPDSPNEQF
len: 12
v_gene: TRBV4-1
j_gene: TRBJ2-1

CDR3aa: ASSSHGTGDNQPQH
len: 14
v_gene: TRBV27
j_gene: TRBJ1-5

CDR3aa: ASSLGTENGYT
len: 11
v_gene: TRBV5-1
j_gene: TRBJ1-2

CDR3aa: ASRRTPSYEQY
len: 11
v_gene: TRBV6-5
j_gene: TRBJ2-7

CDR3aa: AWSGLSRDIPSYNEQF
len: 16
v_gene: TRBV30
j_gene: TRBJ2-1

CDR3aa: ASSPDRGPNQPQH
len: 13
v_gene: TRBV19
j_gene: TRBJ1-5

CDR3aa: ASRMYYEQY
len: 9
v_gene: TRBV2
j_gene: TRBJ2-7

CDR3aa: ASGWGTGLRSGNTIY
len: 15
v_gene: TRBV12-5
j_gene: TRBJ1-3

CDR3aa: ASSPRGYSYEQY
len: 12
v_gene: TRBV27
j_gene: TRBJ2-7

CDR3aa: ASSHLGGTGNSYEQY
len: 15
v_gene: TRBV3-1/TRBV3-2
j_gene: TRBJ2-7

CDR3aa: ASSFEQNTEAF
len: 11
v_gene: TRBV12-3/TRBV12-4
j_gene: TRBJ1-1

CDR3aa: ASSRPTGANEKLF
len: 13
v_gene: TRBV18
j_gene: TRBJ1-4

CDR3aa: ATSRDLAGAGGTQY
len: 14
v_gene: TRBV15
j_gene: TRBJ2-5